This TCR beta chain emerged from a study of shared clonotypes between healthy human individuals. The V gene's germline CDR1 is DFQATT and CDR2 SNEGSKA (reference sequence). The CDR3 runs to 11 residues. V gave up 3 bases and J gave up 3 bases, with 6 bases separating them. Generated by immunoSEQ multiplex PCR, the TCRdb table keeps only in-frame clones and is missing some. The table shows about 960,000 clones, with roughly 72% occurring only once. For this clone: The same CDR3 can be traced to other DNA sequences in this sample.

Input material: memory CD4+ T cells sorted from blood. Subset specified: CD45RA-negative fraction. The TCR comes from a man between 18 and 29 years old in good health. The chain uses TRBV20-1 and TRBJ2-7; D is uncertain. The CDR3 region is CSASPGYEQYF. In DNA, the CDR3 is TGCAGTGCTAGTCCAGGCTACGAGCAGTACTTC.